This T cell receptor beta chain was captured in a study of cytomegalovirus exposure and HLA in healthy donors (dated 2017 in TCRdb). Study-level background: An earlier analysis of approximately 640 of the donors reported 250 to 350 Gb of sequence data and around 110 million unique TCR beta sequences from 150 million to 200 million T cells. An early release that covered fewer than 750 HLA-typed donors contained around 330 gigabases of sequencing data and some 87 million unique TCR sequences. The genetic ancestry cluster associated with self-reported Caucasian donors included 81% of the approximately 410 genotyped donors. The aim of the study was to test whether cataloging public T cell receptors could identify signatures of past pathogen exposure. The study used immunosequencing to profile the T cell repertoires of 666 subjects and linked those repertoires to cytomegalovirus serostatus. Besides the first cohort of under 700 subjects, a separate validation cohort made up of some 110 different subjects was used. To predict cytomegalovirus infection status, the study brought together high-throughput TCR immunosequencing, statistical association of individual TCRs with disease status, and machine learning. A later analysis re-examined previously published TCR beta repertoires from 500 to 700 donors and added high-resolution HLA genotyping to investigate patterns of TCR occurrence. Rather than using new phenotypic data, the later analysis identified candidate immune exposures from TCR beta sequences and from how often those sequences occurred across donors. In an earlier analysis of 587 of the donors, high-throughput TCR beta sequencing was used to judge whether each TCR beta V gene segment behaved as functional or pseudogenic. Donor age, sex, ethnicity and CMV serostatus were compiled alongside the repertoire data. A later genetic analysis took genome-wide SNP genotypes for 398 of the 666 donors and used that subset as a discovery cohort. All discovery cohort repertoires had been generated on a single sequencing platform. Both class I and class II loci were covered by HLA typing, at four-digit resolution. The number of donors typed differed by locus, with about 629-640 for A, B, C, DRB1 and DQB1, roughly 550 for DQA1, approximately 570 for DPA1, and some 450 for DPB1. Because of strong linkage in the cohort, roughly five DR-DQ haplotypes were treated as single units for association and clustering. Across some 400 genotyped donors of the cohort, an average of roughly 200,000 unique TCR beta nucleotide sequences per donor were sequenced, and roughly a sixth of those sequences were non-productive.

The cohort consisted of hundreds of healthy bone marrow donors. All cohort members were sampled while nominally healthy, although unrecorded immune exposures were likely present. The donor was CMV seropositive and belonged to the group of around 300 seropositive cohort members. A peripheral blood sample was collected from each donor, and TCR beta sequencing was performed on peripheral blood mononuclear cells. Genomic DNA extraction from the blood cell samples was performed with the Qiagen DNeasy Blood Extraction Kit. V gives up 8 bases and J gives up 3 bases, and the segment between their germline ends measures 14 bases. CDR1 SGHVS and CDR2 FNYEAQ were looked up in the germline V gene. The CDR3 sequence holds 13 residues, the cysteine and phenylalanine included. CDR3 DNA is the only sequence kept; it has 39 bases, read in frame from the first base. This clone was detected ten times or more. Its antigen is still unknown. No base-level quality is on record; no much larger clone is a single base apart.

Library prep was done by the immunoSEQ multiplex PCR assay. For the multiplex PCR, a mixture combining 60 forward primers for TCR Vbeta segments and 13 reverse primers for TCR Jbeta segments was used. The CDR3 region of rearranged TCR beta genes was amplified from genomic DNA with a multiplex PCR assay. On the Illumina HiSeq System, the amplified TCR beta libraries were sequenced as 87-base-pair reads. Turning to the authors' computational methods: A later analysis tallied 75 million to 85 million unique TCR beta chains across the 666 repertoires, and approximately 12 million of those chains were shared by two or more donors. Raw reads were error-corrected and collapsed into unique sequences by a nearest-neighbor algorithm in which closely related sequences were merged to remove PCR and sequencing errors. CDR3 sequences were aligned to IMGT reference sequences to assign V, D and J gene segments. For a sequence to be retained, a match of at least six nucleotides was required to both a V gene segment and a J gene segment. A rearrangement was called productive if the CDR3 had no stop codons and remained in frame with V and J, and every other rearrangement was called non-productive. Following IMGT convention, CDR3 was defined as the stretch from the second conserved V-encoded cysteine up to the conserved J-encoded phenylalanine. The earlier analysis of roughly 590 of the donors excluded any sequence lacking an unambiguous match to a single V gene segment. An earlier analysis of 587 of the donors called V segments functional above 56.7% productive rearrangements and segregating when the between-donor standard deviation exceeded 5%. A statistical classification framework was built for diagnosing cytomegalovirus status from the catalog of TCR beta chain sequences. In a later analysis, TCR nucleotide sequences were compared against IMGT/GENE-DB human TR gene sequences so that V and J genes could be assigned. Using the TCRdist pipeline, a later analysis assigned CDR3 sequences along with most-parsimonious VDJ recombination scenarios. In a later analysis, each TCR beta chain was defined by its CDR3 amino acid sequence together with its V-gene family, and reads lacking a unique V-gene family were excluded. In a later analysis, 500 to 650 highly shared, low-generation-probability nucleotide sequences were removed to address suspected cross-contamination and a sequencing artifact. In a later analysis, a clonal expansion index for each public chain was calculated from normalized within-repertoire ranks of inferred template counts. In a later analysis, generation probabilities were computed with a VDJ recombination model fitted to out-of-frame rearrangements, and the resulting probabilities were checked against IGoR. In a later analysis, TCR-TCR, TCR-HLA and TCR-CMV co-occurrence was scored with hypergeometric tests, and a repertoire-size bias correction was applied to TCR pairs. In a later analysis, false discovery rates were estimated by permuting HLA or CMV assignments 20 times. A later analysis grouped co-occurring TCRs with DBSCAN, adding TCRdist sequence similarity when clustering within HLA-allele-positive subsets. Repertoires with fewer than 30,000 or more than 120,000 public chains, plus five repertoires with anomalous nucleotide sharing, were excluded from co-occurrence clustering. TCRdb's version of the immuneACCESS table is confined to in-frame rearrangements and falls short of the full clone set. An unresolved V gene accounts for under half of the shortfall where checked; the remainder is of unknown origin. V, J and clone size are taken as reported in that table, and D and trimming were inferred from the DNA itself. This sample is represented by 95,000 to 100,000 clones; roughly 80% of them were singletons. The ten largest account for roughly 6.9% of the sample.

Study-wide findings and limitations: In a later analysis, the rate of TCR association differed among HLA loci, with DRB1 alleles having the most associated TCRs and HLA-C alleles having the fewest. The presence/absence analyses assumed that sequencing depth was roughly uniform across donors, and that assumption may not be true. The only immune exposure information available for the cohort was CMV serostatus. A cluster of highly shared sequence variants was judged likely to represent a technical artifact of the sequencing pipeline. The earlier analysis of nearly 600 of the donors excluded over 15 rarely observed V segments, including chromosome 9 orphons, because counts were too low. Most TCR sequences were observed very rarely across donors, whereas some public TCRs were present in many individuals. A few of the identified cytomegalovirus-associated TCR beta chains were confirmed in vitro to be specific for cytomegalovirus antigens. The authors suggested that the approach could potentially be generalized to other disease states and immunological phenotypes. V-gene and J-gene trimming of TCR beta chains was associated with a missense DCLRE1C variant in a later genetic analysis, and the association was replicated in an independent cohort. According to a later analysis, parvovirus B19, influenza, CMV and Epstein-Barr virus appeared linked to several top co-occurrence clusters. In a later genetic analysis, fewer N-insertions in productive TCRs were reported among donors in an Asian-associated ancestry cluster than the approximately 670-donor mean. In an earlier analysis of about 600 of the donors, most TCR beta V segments appeared in productive rearrangements about 90% or about 30% of the time, broadly matching IMGT annotations. A further reported finding was that TCR beta sequences accurately predicted the HLA-A and HLA-B alleles for most subjects in the first cohort. Because some donors lacked HLA typing at each locus, the association tests relied only on the typed subset. A later analysis associated about 17,000 TCR beta sequences with specific HLA alleles at a false discovery rate of 0.05. According to a later analysis, most CMV-associated TCR beta chains appeared to be HLA-restricted, and the HLA associations seemed to be driven largely by CMV exposure. In a later analysis, HLA-associated TCR beta chains showed more clonal expansion and lower generation probabilities than non-associated chains that were equally common. This cohort had only TCR beta chains sequenced, and the lack of alpha or paired-chain data limited which features could be detected. Cytomegalovirus status was reported to be diagnosed by the classifier with high specificity and sensitivity in both the original and validation cohorts. Some IMGT-functional V segments, including TRBV6-2 and TRBV6-3, could not be told apart with the 87-base-pair reads, so those segments were excluded. Strong co-occurrence of HLA alleles, especially DR and DQ, made assigning TCR associations to individual alleles difficult. Correlated functional status among segregating V segments might reflect linkage disequilibrium, but an unknown experimental factor could not be ruled out. In the study, roughly 160 TCR beta chains were listed as associated with cytomegalovirus.

Recombination linked TRBV7-6 to TRBJ2-7; too little of a D gene remains to name it. The sequence came from a man between 40 and 49 years old in good health and CMV-seropositive. The sample comprised PBMCs. In nucleotides, the sequence is TGTGCCAGCGGTATTGCAGGTAGCTACGAGCAGTACTTC. Its protein is CASGIAGSYEQYF.